The entry below gives a single T cell receptor (beta chain) sequence along with its context. The antigen remains undetermined. The library protocol tagged individual cDNA molecules with unique molecular identifiers. TCRdb called the 5' RACE reads again in MiXCR, with one record for every CDR3 protein. The sample yields about 80,000 distinct CDR3 sequences, roughly an eighth seen once. The entry originates in a study of early T cells in non-severe SARS-CoV-2 infection. General observations from the study: Private and CD4 specificities were missed by VDJdb matching, which favored anti-spike CD8 responses.

The CDR3 consists of 14 residues. V gave up 6 bases and J gave up 0 bases, with 8 bases separating them. Germline CDR1 SGHTA, CDR2 FQGNSA. The TCR comes from an adult who was a healthcare worker with PCR-confirmed SARS-CoV-2 infection or an uninfected control (not recorded which). The donor label of this sample is uncertain. The V and J genes are TRBV7-2 and TRBJ1-4; no firm D call. Sequencing was performed on whole blood, taken at baseline. The CDR3 is CASSRVSTNEKLFF. The DNA of the CDR3 is TGTGCCAGCAGTCGGGTCTCAACTAATGAAAAACTGTTTTTT.